The T cell receptor beta chain under discussion was sequenced for a study of shared clonotypes between healthy human individuals. Trimming pared 1 base from V and 7 bases from J, leaving 9 bases between. The CDR3 is 13 amino acids. Germline loops: CDR1 SGHTS, CDR2 YDEGEE. Using immunoSEQ multiplex PCR, the repertoire was profiled, and TCRdb retains in-frame clones only, with some absent. The data contain approximately 1.9 million clones, around 93% of them singletons. Naive CD8 cells lacked CD45RO, underwent positive selection for CCR7 and left out terminally differentiated effector memory CD45RA+ cells.

The sample was naive CD8+ T cells from PBMCs. The chain uses TRBV5-8 and TRBJ2-1; D is unresolved. The TCR comes from a man aged 18-30 years in good health. Some clones in this sample may be carry-over from other donors' samples. The CDR3 coding sequence is TGTGCCAGCAGCTTGCGACGCCAGAATGAGCAGTTCTTC. Amino acids: CASSLRRQNEQFF.